This T cell receptor beta chain was profiled in a study of blood T cell repertoires in COVID-19 (dated by TCRdb to the early 2020s). Describing the broader study: Samples from collaborators originated in the United States, Italy and Spain and spanned both the acute and convalescent phases of COVID-19. The material from the prospective study consisted of cDNA or gDNA derived from T cells, B-cell-depleted T cells, or PBMCs. Subjects who had been exposed to COVID-19, were actively infected with it, or had recovered from it provided the deeply sampled blood TCRbeta repertoires that made up the dataset. The repertoires were released in a freely available public database meant as a resource for research on the immune response to SARS-CoV-2. Samples came from the ongoing ImmuneRACE study (first 160 participants) plus 1,254 subjects from 6 global collaborators. Nearly every sample came with metadata listing a de-identified subject ID, COVID-19 status, age in years and sex. HLA class I and class II types, where available, came from metadata supplied by the sample provider rather than from assay-based typing.

Participants in the prospective study were aged roughly 18 to 89 years, lived in about two dozen United States geographic areas, and enrolled through a virtual design. To assign participants to cohorts, the prospective study relied on clinical history that participants themselves reported in a screening survey and a study questionnaire. Exposed participants had been in contact with someone with a PCR-confirmed or clinician-diagnosed COVID-19 case within 2 weeks of study entry. In the prospective study, mobile phlebotomists collected whole blood, serum and a nasopharyngeal or oropharyngeal swab from each participant. Over an approximately 2-month period, participants in the prospective study had the option of providing additional blood draws and questionnaires. Blood samples from the prospective study were shipped frozen or at room temperature prior to DNA extraction. The immunoSEQ Assay, a bias-controlled multiplex PCR, was used to amplify TCRbeta CDR3 regions from genomic DNA. As for the original processing: Nucleated cell counts per sample were estimated from amplification of reference gene primers within the assay. To quantify the absolute abundance of each unique TCRbeta CDR3 rearrangement, sequence reads were collapsed and filtered. For each sample, productive Simpson clonality was calculated as the square root of Simpson's diversity index across productive rearrangements. TCRdb took over this immuneACCESS table, retaining in-frame rearrangements with V and J assigned. Such tables are incomplete; in checked studies, under half of the missing clones stem from an unresolved V gene, and the remainder is unexplained. That table is the source of V, J and clone size, and D and trimming were worked out from the DNA. This sample comprises around 250,000 clones, roughly 80% of them detected only once. Jointly, the top ten make up roughly 4.7% of the sample.

Beyond this particular receptor, the publication reports: The amount of clinical and demographic metadata varied by source and participant and was provided uncurated.

About this clone: Its antigen is not yet known. Qualities for individual bases were not recorded, and no much larger clone is one base off. Other DNA sequences from this sample encode an identical CDR3 as well.

The trim is 6 bases for V and 1 base for J, with a gap of 9 bases between the germline ends. From its cysteine to its phenylalanine, the CDR3 spans 13 amino acids. The entry retains the CDR3 DNA only, 39 bases that are in frame from base 1. Taken from the germline V gene, the CDR1 and CDR2 loops are KGHSH and LQKENI. The source material was PBMCs or T cells enriched from blood (not recorded which). The sequence is built from TRBV18 and TRBJ2-5; the D gene lacks a confident call. The sequence was collected from a middle-aged man who had been exposed to COVID-19. The DNA reads as follows: TGTGCCAGCTCCCCTGGCCTCCAAGAGACCCAGTACTTC. Translated, it gives CASSPGLQETQYF.